Given below is one T cell receptor beta chain in context. Its antigen is not identified. The sample is drawn from a study of cytomegalovirus exposure and HLA in healthy donors. Study-wide context: T cells numbering about 179 million yielded more than 95 million unique TCR beta sequences in an earlier analysis. Notes on the study in general: Previous analysis showed most TCR beta V segments were productive about 87% or about 30% of the time. Later analysis suggested links between common viral pathogens and several top significant clusters. In a later analysis, at a false discovery rate of 0.05, 17,000 or so TCR beta sequences were associated with HLA alleles.

Primers: 60 Vbeta forward and 13 Jbeta reverse. Produced via immunoSEQ multiplex PCR; TCRdb's table is partial and in-frame only. The sample shows approximately 140,000 clones, roughly 88% of them seen only once. The sequence was obtained from a man between 45 and 60 years old in good health and CMV-seronegative. The sequenced sample was PBMCs.

The CDR3: CASSLVGGGAYEQYF. CDR3 DNA sequence: TGCGCCAGCAGCTTGGTGGGCGGGGGGGCCTACGAGCAGTACTTC. The V gene is TRBV5-1, the J gene TRBJ2-7, with 9 bases aligning to TRBD2. CDR3 size: 15 residues. Germline V gives CDR1 SGHRS, CDR2 YFSETQ. After removal of 0 bases from V and 2 bases from J, the junction contained 3 bases not matched to a gene. The whole variable domain, remainder taken from reference TRBV5-1 and TRBJ2-7, is KAGVTQTPRYLIKTRGQQVTLSCSPISGHRSVSWYQQTPGQGLQFLFEYFSETQRNKGNFPGRFSGRQFSNSRSEMNVSTLELGDSALYLCASSLVGGGAYEQYFGPGTRLTVT.